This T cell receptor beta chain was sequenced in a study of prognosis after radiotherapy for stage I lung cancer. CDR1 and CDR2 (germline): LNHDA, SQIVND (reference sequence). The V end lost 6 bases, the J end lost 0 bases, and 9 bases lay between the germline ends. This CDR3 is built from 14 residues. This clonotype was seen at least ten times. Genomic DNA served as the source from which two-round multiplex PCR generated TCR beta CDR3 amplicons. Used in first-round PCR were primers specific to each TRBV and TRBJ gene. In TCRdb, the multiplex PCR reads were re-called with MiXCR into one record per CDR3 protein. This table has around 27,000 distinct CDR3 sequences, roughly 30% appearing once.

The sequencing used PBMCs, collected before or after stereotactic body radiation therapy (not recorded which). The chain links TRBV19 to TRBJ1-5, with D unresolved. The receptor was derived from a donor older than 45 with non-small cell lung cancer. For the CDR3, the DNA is TGTGCCAGTAGGACACCTTATAGCAATCAGCCCCAGCATTTT. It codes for CASRTPYSNQPQHF.